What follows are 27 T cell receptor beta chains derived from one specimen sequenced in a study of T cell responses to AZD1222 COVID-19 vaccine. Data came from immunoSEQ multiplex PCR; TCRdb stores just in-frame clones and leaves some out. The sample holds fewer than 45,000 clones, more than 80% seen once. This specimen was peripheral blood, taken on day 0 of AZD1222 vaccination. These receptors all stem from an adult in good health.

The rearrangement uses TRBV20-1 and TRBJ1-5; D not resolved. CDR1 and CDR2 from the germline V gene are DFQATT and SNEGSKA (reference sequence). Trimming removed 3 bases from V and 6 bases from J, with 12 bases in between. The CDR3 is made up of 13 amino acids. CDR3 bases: TGCAGTGCTAGTATGGCGACCGCTCAGCCCCAGCATTTT. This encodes CSASMATAQPQHF.

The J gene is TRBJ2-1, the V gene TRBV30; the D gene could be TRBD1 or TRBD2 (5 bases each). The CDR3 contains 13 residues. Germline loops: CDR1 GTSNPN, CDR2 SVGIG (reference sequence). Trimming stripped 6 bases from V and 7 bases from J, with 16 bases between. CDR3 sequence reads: CACFRENENEQFF. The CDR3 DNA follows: TGTGCCTGCTTCAGGGAGAATGAGAATGAGCAGTTCTTC. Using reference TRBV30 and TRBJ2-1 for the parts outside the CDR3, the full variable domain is SQTIHQWPATLVQPVGSPLSLECTVEGTSNPNLYWYRQAAGRGLQLLFYSVGIGQISSEVPQNLSASRPQDRQFILSSKKLLLSDSGFYLCACFRENENEQFFGPGTRLTVL.

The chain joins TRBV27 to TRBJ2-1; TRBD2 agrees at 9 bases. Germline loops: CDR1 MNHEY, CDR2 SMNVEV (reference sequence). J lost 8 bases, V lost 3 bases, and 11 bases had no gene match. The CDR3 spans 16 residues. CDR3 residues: CASSLDLGTSSYEQFF. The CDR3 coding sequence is TGTGCCAGCAGTTTGGATCTCGGGACTAGCTCTTATGAGCAGTTCTTC.

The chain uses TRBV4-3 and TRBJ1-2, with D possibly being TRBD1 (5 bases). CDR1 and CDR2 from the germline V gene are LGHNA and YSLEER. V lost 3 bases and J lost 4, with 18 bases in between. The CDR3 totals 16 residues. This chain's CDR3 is CASSQLTGTEIYGYTF. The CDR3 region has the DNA TGCGCCAGCAGCCAGCTTACCGGGACGGAAATCTATGGCTACACCTTC.

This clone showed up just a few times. The CDR3 loop is CASSYSGGLYNEQFF. The CDR3 nucleotides read TGTGCCAGCAGTTACTCCGGCGGACTCTACAATGAGCAGTTCTTC. The chain is built from TRBV6-5 and TRBJ2-1; a weak D match, TRBD2 (5 bases). Trimming took 0 bases from V and 3 from J, leaving 9 bases between them. This CDR3 region has 15 residues. In germline, CDR1 is MNHEY, CDR2 SVGAGI.

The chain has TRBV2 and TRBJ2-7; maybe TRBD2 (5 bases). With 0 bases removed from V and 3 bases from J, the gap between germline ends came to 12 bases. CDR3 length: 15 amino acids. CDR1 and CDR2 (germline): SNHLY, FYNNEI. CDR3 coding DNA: TGTGCCAGCAGTGAAGCGGGAGCCTCCTTCTACGAGCAGTACTTC. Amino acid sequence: CASSEAGASFYEQYF.

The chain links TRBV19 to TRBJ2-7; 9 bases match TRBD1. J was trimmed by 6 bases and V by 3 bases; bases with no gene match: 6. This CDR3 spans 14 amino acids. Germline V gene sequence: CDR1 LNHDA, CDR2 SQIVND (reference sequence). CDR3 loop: CASSIGTGPFEQYF. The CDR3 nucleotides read TGTGCCAGTAGTATTGGGACAGGGCCTTTCGAGCAGTACTTC.

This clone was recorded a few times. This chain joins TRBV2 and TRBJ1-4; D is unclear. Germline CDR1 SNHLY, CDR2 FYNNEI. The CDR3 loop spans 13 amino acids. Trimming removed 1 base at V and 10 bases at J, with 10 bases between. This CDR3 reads CASSEGREGKLFF. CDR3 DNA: TGTGCCAGCAGTGAAGGGAGGGAAGGAAAACTGTTTTTT. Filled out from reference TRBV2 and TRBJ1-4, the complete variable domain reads EPEVTQTPSHQVTQMGQEVILRCVPISNHLYFYWYRQILGQKVEFLVSFYNNEISEKSEIFDDQFSVERPDGSNFTLKIRSTKLEDSAMYFCASSEGREGKLFFGSGTQLSVL.

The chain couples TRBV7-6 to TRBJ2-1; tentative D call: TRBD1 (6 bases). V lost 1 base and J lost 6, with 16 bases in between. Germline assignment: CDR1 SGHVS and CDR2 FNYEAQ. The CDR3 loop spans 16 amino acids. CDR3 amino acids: CASSLEGVFLSNEQFF. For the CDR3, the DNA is TGTGCCAGCAGCTTAGAGGGGGTATTTCTTAGCAATGAGCAGTTCTTC. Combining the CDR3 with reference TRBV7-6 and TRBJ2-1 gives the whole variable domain GAGVSQSPRYKVTKRGQDVALRCDPISGHVSLYWYRQALGQGPEFLTYFNYEAQQDKSGLPNDRFSAERPEGSISTLTIQRTEQRDSAMYRCASSLEGVFLSNEQFFGPGTRLTVL.

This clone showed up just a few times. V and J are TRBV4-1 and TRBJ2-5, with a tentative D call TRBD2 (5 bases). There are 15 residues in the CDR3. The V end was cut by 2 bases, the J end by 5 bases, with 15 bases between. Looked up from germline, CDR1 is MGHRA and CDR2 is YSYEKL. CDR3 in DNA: TGCGCCAGCAGCCAACGACATCCGGGGTTGGAGACCCAGTACTTC. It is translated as CASSQRHPGLETQYF.

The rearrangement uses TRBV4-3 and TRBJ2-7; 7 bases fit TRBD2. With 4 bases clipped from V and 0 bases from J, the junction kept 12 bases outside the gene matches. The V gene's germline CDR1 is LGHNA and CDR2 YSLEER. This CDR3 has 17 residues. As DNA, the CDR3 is TGCGCCAGCAGCCGGGGAGGCTTACAGCGGGGCTCCTACGAGCAGTACTTC. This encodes CASSRGGLQRGSYEQYF.

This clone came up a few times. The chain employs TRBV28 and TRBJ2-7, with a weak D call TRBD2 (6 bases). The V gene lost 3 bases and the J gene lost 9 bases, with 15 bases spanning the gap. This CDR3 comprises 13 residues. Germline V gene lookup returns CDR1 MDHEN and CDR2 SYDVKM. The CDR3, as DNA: TGTGCCAGCAGTTTTCCAGGGACGGGGGTGCAGTACTTC. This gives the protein CASSFPGTGVQYF.

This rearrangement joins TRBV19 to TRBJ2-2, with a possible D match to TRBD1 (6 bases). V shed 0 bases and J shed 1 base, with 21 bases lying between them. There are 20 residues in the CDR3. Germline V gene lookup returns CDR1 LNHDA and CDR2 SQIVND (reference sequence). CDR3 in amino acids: CASSIEEGGGFVGNTGELFF. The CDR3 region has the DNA TGTGCCAGTAGTATAGAGGAAGGGGGTGGCTTCGTCGGGAACACCGGGGAGCTGTTTTTT.

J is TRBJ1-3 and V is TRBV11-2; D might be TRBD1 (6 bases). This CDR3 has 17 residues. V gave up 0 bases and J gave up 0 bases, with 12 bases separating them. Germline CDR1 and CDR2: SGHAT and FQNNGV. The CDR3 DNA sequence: TGTGCCAGCAGCTTAGAACGGACAGTTTTCTCTGGAAACACCATATATTTT. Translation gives CASSLERTVFSGNTIYF.

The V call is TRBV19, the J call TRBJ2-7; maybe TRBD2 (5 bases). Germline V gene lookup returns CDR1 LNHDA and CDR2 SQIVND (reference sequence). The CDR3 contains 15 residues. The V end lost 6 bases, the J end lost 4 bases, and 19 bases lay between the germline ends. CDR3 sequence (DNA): TGTGCCAGTAGCACCCAACGCCGGGGTTTATACGAGCAGTACTTC. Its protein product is CASSTQRRGLYEQYF.

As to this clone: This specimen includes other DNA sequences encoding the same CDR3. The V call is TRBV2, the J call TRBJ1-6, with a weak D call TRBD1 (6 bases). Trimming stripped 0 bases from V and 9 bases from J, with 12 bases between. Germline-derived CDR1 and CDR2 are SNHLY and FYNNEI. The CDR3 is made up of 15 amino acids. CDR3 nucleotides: TGTGCCAGCAGTGAAGCGGGGGGGCTGGGTTCACCCCTCCACTTT. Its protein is CASSEAGGLGSPLHF.

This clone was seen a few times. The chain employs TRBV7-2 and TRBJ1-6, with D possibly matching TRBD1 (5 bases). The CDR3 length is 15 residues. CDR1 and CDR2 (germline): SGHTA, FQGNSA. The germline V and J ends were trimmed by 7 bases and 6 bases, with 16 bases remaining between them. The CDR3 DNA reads TGTGCCAGCACCTACCGGGACGGCTCTAATTCACCCCTCCACTTT. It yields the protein CASTYRDGSNSPLHF.

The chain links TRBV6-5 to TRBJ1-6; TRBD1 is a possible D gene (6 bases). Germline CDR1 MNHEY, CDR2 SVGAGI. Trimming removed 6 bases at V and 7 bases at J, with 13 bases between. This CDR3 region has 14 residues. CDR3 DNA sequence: TGTGCCAGCAGCCACAGACAGGCAAATTCACCCCTCCACTTT. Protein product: CASSHRQANSPLHF.

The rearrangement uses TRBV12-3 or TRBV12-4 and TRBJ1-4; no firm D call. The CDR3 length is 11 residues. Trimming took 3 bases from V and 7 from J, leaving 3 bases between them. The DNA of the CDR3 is TGTGCCAGCAGTTTGTCTGAAAAACTGTTTTTT. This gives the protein CASSLSEKLFF.

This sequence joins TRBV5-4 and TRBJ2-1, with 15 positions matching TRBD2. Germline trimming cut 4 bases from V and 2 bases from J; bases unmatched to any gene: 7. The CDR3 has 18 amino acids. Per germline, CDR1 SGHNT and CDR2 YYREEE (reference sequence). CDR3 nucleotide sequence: TGTGCCAGCAGCCCCGCCGGGACTAGCGGGAGGACCTACAATGAGCAGTTCTTC. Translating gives CASSPAGTSGRTYNEQFF.

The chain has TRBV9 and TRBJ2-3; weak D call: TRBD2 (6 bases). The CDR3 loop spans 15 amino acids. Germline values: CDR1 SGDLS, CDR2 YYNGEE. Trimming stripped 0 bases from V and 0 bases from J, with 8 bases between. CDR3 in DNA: TGTGCCAGCAGCGTAGAGGCGGGAAGCACAGATACGCAGTATTTT. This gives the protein CASSVEAGSTDTQYF.

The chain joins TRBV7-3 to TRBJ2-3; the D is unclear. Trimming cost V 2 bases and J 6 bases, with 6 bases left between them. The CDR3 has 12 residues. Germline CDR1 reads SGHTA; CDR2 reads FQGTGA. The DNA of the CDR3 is TGTGCCAGCAGCTTAGATGTTGATACGCAGTATTTT. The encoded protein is CASSLDVDTQYF.

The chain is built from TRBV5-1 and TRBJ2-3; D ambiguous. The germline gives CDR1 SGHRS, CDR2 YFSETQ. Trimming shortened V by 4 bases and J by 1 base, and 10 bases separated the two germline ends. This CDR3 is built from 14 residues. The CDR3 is CASSEERGTDTQYF. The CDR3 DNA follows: TGCGCCAGCAGCGAGGAAAGGGGCACAGATACGCAGTATTTT.

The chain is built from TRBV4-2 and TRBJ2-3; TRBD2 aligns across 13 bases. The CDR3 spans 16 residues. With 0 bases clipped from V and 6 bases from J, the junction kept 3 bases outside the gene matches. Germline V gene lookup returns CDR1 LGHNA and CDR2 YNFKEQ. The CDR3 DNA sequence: TGTGCCAGCAGCCAAGAAGGACTAGCGGGAGCCGATACGCAGTATTTT. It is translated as CASSQEGLAGADTQYF.

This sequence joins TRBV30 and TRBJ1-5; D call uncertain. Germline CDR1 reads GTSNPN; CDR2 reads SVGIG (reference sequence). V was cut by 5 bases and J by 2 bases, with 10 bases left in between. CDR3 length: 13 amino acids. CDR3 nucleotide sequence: TGTGCCTGGGGACCAGAGGGCAATCAGCCCCAGCATTTT. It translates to CAWGPEGNQPQHF.

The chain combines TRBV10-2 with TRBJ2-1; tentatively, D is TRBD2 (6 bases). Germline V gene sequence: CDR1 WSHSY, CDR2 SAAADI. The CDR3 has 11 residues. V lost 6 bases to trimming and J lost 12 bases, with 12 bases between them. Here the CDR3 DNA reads TGCGCCAGCAGCGAGGGACTTGGGCAGTTCTTC. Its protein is CASSEGLGQFF.

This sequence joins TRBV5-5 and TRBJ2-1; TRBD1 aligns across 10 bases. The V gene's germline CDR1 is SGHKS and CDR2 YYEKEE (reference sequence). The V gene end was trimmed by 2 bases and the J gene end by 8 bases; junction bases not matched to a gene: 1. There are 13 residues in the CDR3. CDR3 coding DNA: TGTGCCAGCAGCTTTGGGACAGGGGATGAGCAGTTCTTC. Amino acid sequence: CASSFGTGDEQFF. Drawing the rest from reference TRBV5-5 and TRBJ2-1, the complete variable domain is DAGVTQSPTHLIKTRGQQVTLRCSPISGHKSVSWYQQVLGQGPQFIFQYYEKEERGRGNFPDRFSARQFPNYSSELNVNALLLGDSALYLCASSFGTGDEQFFGPGTRLTVL.